Below are 3 T cell receptor beta chains sequenced from a single sample in a study of identical twins. Each CDR3 protein is one row after TCRdb ran MiXCR on the 5' RACE reads. The table has 350,000 to 450,000 distinct CDR3 sequences, around a sixth seen once; the top ten hold less than 15%. What was sequenced was naive T cells sorted from blood. The receptors shown here come from a man aged 50 to 59 in good health.

The V and J genes are TRBV5-6 and TRBJ2-7, with D tentatively TRBD1 (5 bases). CDR3 length: 14 residues. The germline V gene has CDR1 SGHDT and CDR2 YYEEEE. V was cut by 4 bases and J by 3 bases, with 14 bases left in between. For the CDR3, the DNA is TGTGCCAGCAGCGAAATTTCAGGGCTCTACGAGCAGTACTTC. Encoded protein: CASSEISGLYEQYF.

The chain recombines TRBV7-8 with TRBJ1-3; no clear D gene. The V and J ends lost 2 bases and 0 bases respectively, with 11 bases between them. The V gene's germline CDR1 is SGHVS and CDR2 FQNEAQ. The CDR3 is made up of 16 amino acids. CDR3 residues: CASSLTGTTSGNTIYF. The DNA for the CDR3 is TGTGCCAGCAGCTTAACGGGAACAACCTCTGGAAACACCATATATTTT.

The chain is built from TRBV7-2 and TRBJ2-7; D ambiguous. The germline V gene has CDR1 SGHTA and CDR2 FQGNSA. V shed 4 bases and J shed 7 bases, with 14 bases lying between them. This CDR3 is 13 amino acids long. CDR3 protein: CASSYQPSWEQYF. CDR3 nucleotides: TGTGCCAGCAGCTACCAACCCAGTTGGGAGCAGTACTTC. The full variable domain, in which reference TRBV7-2 and TRBJ2-7 provide the parts outside the CDR3, is GAGVSQSPSNKVTEKGKDVELRCDPISGHTALYWYRQSLGQGLEFLIYFQGNSAPDKSGLPSDRFSAERTGGSVSTLTIQRTQQEDSAVYLCASSYQPSWEQYFGPGTRLTVT.